This T cell receptor beta chain derives from a study of blood T cell repertoires in COVID-19. Study-wide context: The samples span acute and convalescent COVID-19 from the United States, Italy and Spain.

The V gene's germline CDR1 is MNHEY and CDR2 SVGAGI. V trimming: 8 bases; J trimming: 6 bases; junction bases outside the gene matches: 5. This CDR3 is built from 13 residues. Authors' analysis steps: Nucleated cell number was recorded as an estimate derived from reference gene primer amplification. Some clones are missing from TCRdb's copy, which holds only in-frame ones; the method was immunoSEQ multiplex PCR. The V and J calls and clone size were taken over from that table, and D and trimming were inferred from the DNA. The sample has about 100,000 clones; 65% to 90% are singletons. The sequencing input was peripheral blood. This rearrangement joins TRBV6-5 to TRBJ2-2, with 8 bases matching TRBD2. The receptor comes from a man aged 55-75 years with acute or convalescent COVID-19. The CDR3 spells CASGGRMAGELFF. In nucleotides, the CDR3 is TGTGCCAGCGGCGGGAGGATGGCCGGGGAGCTGTTTTTT.